This T cell receptor (beta chain) was identified in a study of cytomegalovirus exposure and HLA in healthy donors. General observations from the study: Immune exposure data for these donors was limited to CMV serostatus.

Points on this clone: No antigen is known for it.

PCR primers comprised 60 Vbeta and 13 Jbeta primers. Sequencing was performed with immunoSEQ multiplex PCR; in TCRdb, only in-frame clones are kept and a portion is missing. The table includes approximately 90,000 clones, 6.5% to 8% detected once. Germline values: CDR1 MNHNS, CDR2 SASEGT. V shed 2 bases and J shed 4 bases, with 12 bases lying between them. There are 16 residues in the CDR3. V is TRBV6-1 and J is TRBJ1-6, with D possibly being TRBD1 (6 bases). The TCR originated in a man aged 50 to 59 in good health and CMV-seronegative. The sample taken for sequencing was PBMCs. This chain's CDR3 is CASSERGGFYNSPLHF. The CDR3 DNA sequence: TGTGCCAGCAGTGAACGGGGGGGCTTTTATAATTCACCCCTCCACTTT.